This T cell receptor beta chain was captured by sequencing in a study of tissue T cells after allogeneic stem cell transplantation. Profiling relied on immunoSEQ multiplex PCR, and the TCRdb table lists in-frame clones only, not all of them. This sample has approximately 1,000 clones, with more than 85% found just once. This TCR was recovered from a male patient older than 55 with steroid-refractory graft-versus-host disease after an allogeneic stem cell transplant. Some T cells here may be from the graft donor. Specimen: spleen tissue, collected at autopsy.

CDR3 in amino acids: CASCAGPYNEQFF. The CDR3 DNA reads TGTGCCAGCTGTGCAGGTCCCTACAATGAGCAGTTCTTC. The rearrangement uses TRBV27 and TRBJ2-1; no definite D call. Trimming shortened V by 8 bases and J by 2 bases, and 10 bases separated the two germline ends. Germline values: CDR1 MNHEY, CDR2 SMNVEV (reference sequence). The CDR3 has 13 residues.